The 27 T cell receptor beta chains reported below all come from one sample, sequenced in a study of blood T cell repertoires in COVID-19. Here immunoSEQ multiplex PCR was the method, and the copy in TCRdb shows in-frame clones only, minus some. The sample comprises fewer than 600,000 clones, 89% of which are singletons, and around 0.92% rests with the top ten. The sequenced material came from peripheral blood. The receptors shown here come from a man aged 18 to 30 with COVID-19, enrolled during active disease.

This rearrangement joins TRBV14 to TRBJ2-2, with 11 bases aligning to TRBD1. CDR3 size: 17 residues. V lost 1 base, J lost 4 bases, and 5 bases stayed unmatched. CDR1 SGHDN and CDR2 FVKESK come from the germline V gene. As DNA, the CDR3 is TGTGCCAGCAGCCAAGGCTGGGGACAGGGGGTCACCGGGGAGCTGTTTTTT. Protein product: CASSQGWGQGVTGELFF. Complete variable domain (other parts from reference TRBV14 and TRBJ2-2): EAGVTQFPSHSVIEKGQTVTLRCDPISGHDNLYWYRRVMGKEIKFLLHFVKESKQDESGMPNNRFLAERTGGTYSTLKVQPAELEDSGVYFCASSQGWGQGVTGELFFGEGSRLTVL.

The V and J genes are TRBV19 and TRBJ2-5, with a tentative D call TRBD2 (6 bases). This CDR3 comprises 14 residues. Trimming removed 8 bases at V and 1 base at J, with 14 bases between. CDR1 is LNHDA and CDR2 is SQIVND in the germline V gene (reference sequence). The CDR3 sequence: CASAAGTAQETQYF. The CDR3 coding sequence is TGTGCCAGTGCGGCGGGGACGGCCCAAGAGACCCAGTACTTC.

The chain has TRBV5-6 and TRBJ2-5, with 10 nucleotides matching TRBD2. V gave up 0 bases and J gave up 2 bases; unmatched junction bases: 10. Germline V CDR1 and CDR2: SGHDT, YYEEEE. This CDR3 contains 18 residues. Here the CDR3 reads CASSLAVLAGIRQETQYF. The CDR3, as DNA: TGTGCCAGCAGCTTGGCCGTACTAGCGGGAATACGACAAGAGACCCAGTACTTC.

The CDR3 DNA follows: TGCAGCGGGCTAACAGGGACTGGGGCCAACGTCCTGACTTTC. It yields the protein CSGLTGTGANVLTF. The genes are TRBV29-1 and TRBJ2-6, with D perhaps TRBD1 (6 bases). Trimming stripped 7 bases from V and 2 bases from J, with 12 bases between. From germline, CDR1 is SQVTM and CDR2 ANQGSEA. This CDR3 spans 14 amino acids. The whole variable domain, filled in from reference TRBV29-1 and TRBJ2-6, reads SAVISQKPSRDICQRGTSLTIQCQVDSQVTMMFWYRQQPGQSLTLIATANQGSEATYESGFVIDKFPISRPNLTFSTLTVSNMSPEDSSIYLCSGLTGTGANVLTFGAGSRLTVL.

Comment on this clone: One junction end disagrees with the germline gene, perhaps due to a read error. The chain recombines TRBV5-1 with TRBJ2-7; 11 positions agree with TRBD1. The V gene's germline CDR1 is SGHRS and CDR2 YFSETQ. This CDR3 is 14 amino acids long. Here the CDR3 DNA reads TGCGCCAGCAGGTTGGACAGGGGGCGCTACGAGCAGTACTTC. Its translation is CASRLDRGRYEQYF.

The J gene is TRBJ1-1, the V gene TRBV29-1, with D possibly being TRBD1 (5 bases). Trimming left V 5 bases short and J 1 base short, with 14 bases between. CDR1 is SQVTM, CDR2 ANQGSEA, per germline. The CDR3 has 14 residues. In DNA, the CDR3 is TGCAGCGTTCAGGGCCGGTCGGGGAACACTGAAGCTTTCTTT. The encoded protein is CSVQGRSGNTEAFF. Looking up the rest from reference TRBV29-1 and TRBJ1-1 gives the full variable domain: SAVISQKPSRDICQRGTSLTIQCQVDSQVTMMFWYRQQPGQSLTLIATANQGSEATYESGFVIDKFPISRPNLTFSTLTVSNMSPEDSSIYLCSVQGRSGNTEAFFGQGTRLTVV.

The chain links TRBV5-8 to TRBJ2-1; no reliable D call. CDR3 length equals 14 residues. V was shortened by 8 bases and J by 3 bases, with 15 bases between the two germline ends. Per the germline V gene, CDR1 is SGHTS and CDR2 is YDEGEE. CDR3 region: CASRASGGYNEQFF. The CDR3 DNA reads TGTGCCAGTAGAGCTTCTGGCGGCTACAATGAGCAGTTCTTC.

The V gene is TRBV3-1 (or the pseudogene TRBV3-2), the J gene TRBJ2-2; 9 bases are a match to TRBD2. The germline CDR1 and CDR2 sequences are LGHDT and YNNKEL (reference sequence). Trimming took 0 bases from V and 5 from J; bases not matched to a gene: 10. CDR3 length: 18 residues. In DNA, the CDR3 is TGTGCCAGCAGCCAAGACATCGGCCTAGCGGGAAAAACCGGGGAGCTGTTTTTT. The encoded protein is CASSQDIGLAGKTGELFF.

J is TRBJ2-1 and V is TRBV9; 8 bases fit TRBD2. V was clipped by 1 base and J by 7 bases; unmatched bases: 7. The CDR3 spans 15 residues. Per germline, CDR1 SGDLS and CDR2 YYNGEE. The CDR3, as DNA: TGTGCCAGCAGCGTAACTAGCGGAAACTTAAATGAGCAGTTCTTC. The encoded protein is CASSVTSGNLNEQFF. The full variable domain, with the rest looked up from reference TRBV9 and TRBJ2-1, is DSGVTQTPKHLITATGQRVTLRCSPRSGDLSVYWYQQSLDQGLQFLIQYYNGEERAKGNILERFSAQQFPDLHSELNLSSLELGDSALYFCASSVTSGNLNEQFFGPGTRLTVL.

The V and J genes are TRBV24-1 and TRBJ1-6, with D perhaps TRBD1 (5 bases). Germline V lookup: CDR1 KGHDR, CDR2 SFDVKD. V lost 3 bases and J 7 bases, leaving 9 bases between the germline ends. This CDR3 has 14 amino acids. Written as DNA, the CDR3 is TGTGCCACCAGTGATGGACACGTAAATTCACCCCTCCACTTT. As protein: CATSDGHVNSPLHF.

The sample holds one count of this clone. The rearrangement uses TRBV19 and TRBJ2-1; 8 nucleotides agree with TRBD1. The germline V gene encodes CDR1 LNHDA and CDR2 SQIVND (reference sequence). This CDR3 is 15 amino acids long. The ends lost 8 bases at V and 1 base at J; junction bases unmatched: 7. The CDR3 is CASHDRGRSYNEQFF. CDR3 DNA sequence: TGTGCCAGTCACGACAGGGGTCGGTCCTACAATGAGCAGTTCTTC. The full variable domain, completed using reference TRBV19 and TRBJ2-1, is DGGITQSPKYLFRKEGQNVTLSCEQNLNHDAMYWYRQDPGQGLRLIYYSQIVNDFQKGDIAEGYSVSREKKESFPLTVTSAQKNPTAFYLCASHDRGRSYNEQFFGPGTRLTVL.

This clone was found a few times. The V call is TRBV9, the J call TRBJ2-7, with 9 bases that match TRBD2. This CDR3 has 13 amino acids. J was trimmed by 3 bases and V by 6 bases; bases with no gene match: 4. The germline V gene encodes CDR1 SGDLS and CDR2 YYNGEE. CDR3 in DNA: TGTGCCAGCATGGAGACTAGCGGCTACGAGCAGTACTTC. This codes for CASMETSGYEQYF.

With respect to this clone: In the same sample, other DNA sequences code for this CDR3. The V gene is TRBV9, the J gene TRBJ1-1, with D uncertain. Germline V CDR1 and CDR2: SGDLS, YYNGEE. V was cut by 0 bases and J by 4 bases, with 10 bases left in between. The CDR3 contains 14 residues. CDR3 sequence: CASSVGGGGTEAFF. The DNA of the CDR3 is TGTGCCAGCAGCGTAGGGGGAGGTGGCACTGAAGCTTTCTTT.

The V call is TRBV2, the J call TRBJ2-7; D is uncertain. The CDR3 totals 14 residues. Trimming pared 7 bases from V and 1 base from J, leaving 14 bases between. Germline-derived CDR1 and CDR2 are SNHLY and FYNNEI. The CDR3 region has the DNA TGTGCCAGCAACCAGGCCGCTTCGTCCTACGAGCAGTACTTC. This translates into CASNQAASSYEQYF. Using reference TRBV2 and TRBJ2-7 for the parts outside the CDR3, the full variable domain is EPEVTQTPSHQVTQMGQEVILRCVPISNHLYFYWYRQILGQKVEFLVSFYNNEISEKSEIFDDQFSVERPDGSNFTLKIRSTKLEDSAMYFCASNQAASSYEQYFGPGTRLTVT.

The chain carries TRBV19 and TRBJ1-5; perhaps TRBD1 as D (5 bases). V lost 5 bases, J lost 2 bases, and 13 bases lay in between. The CDR3 is made up of 15 amino acids. The germline V gene has CDR1 LNHDA and CDR2 SQIVND (reference sequence). CDR3 in DNA: TGTGCCAGTAGTTGGGGGGAGGGAGGCAATCAGCCCCAGCATTTT. Translated, it gives CASSWGEGGNQPQHF. Based on the CDR3 plus reference TRBV19 and TRBJ1-5, the full variable domain is DGGITQSPKYLFRKEGQNVTLSCEQNLNHDAMYWYRQDPGQGLRLIYYSQIVNDFQKGDIAEGYSVSREKKESFPLTVTSAQKNPTAFYLCASSWGEGGNQPQHFGDGTRLSIL.

This clone was counted a single time. This chain joins TRBV7-9 and TRBJ1-2; D is undetermined. Looked up from germline, CDR1 is SEHNR and CDR2 is FQNEAQ (reference sequence). V was cut by 5 bases and J by 6 bases, with 16 bases left in between. The CDR3 spans 14 residues. CDR3: CASSQAGSLDGYTF. The CDR3 DNA reads as TGTGCCAGCAGCCAAGCCGGGTCCCTTGATGGCTACACCTTC.

V and J are TRBV28 and TRBJ2-7; 13 positions agree with TRBD2. The germline CDR1 and CDR2 sequences are MDHEN and SYDVKM. Trimming removed 4 bases from V and 4 bases from J; junction bases left unmatched: 10. There are 17 residues in the CDR3. The CDR3 is CASSSPGLAGSGYEQYF. DNA of the CDR3: TGTGCCAGCAGTTCGCCGGGACTAGCGGGAAGTGGGTACGAGCAGTACTTC.

The genes are TRBV7-2 and TRBJ1-6; a possible D gene is TRBD1 (5 bases). The CDR3 is made up of 17 amino acids. The V and J ends lost 1 base and 7 bases respectively, with 17 bases between them. Germline lookup yields CDR1 SGHTA and CDR2 FQGNSA. The CDR3 sequence: CASSLGGGLAVNSPLHF. In nucleotides, the CDR3 is TGTGCCAGCAGCTTAGGGGGGGGTTTGGCTGTAAATTCACCCCTCCACTTT.

The chain links TRBV27 to TRBJ2-7; TRBD1 agrees at 8 bases. Losses at the gene ends were 4 bases for V and 7 bases for J; bases not matched to a gene: 6. Germline V gene sequence: CDR1 MNHEY, CDR2 SMNVEV (reference sequence). This CDR3 has 13 amino acids. The CDR3 bases are TGTGCCAGCAGTTCAGGGGGCGGCGGGGAGCAGTACTTC. This codes for CASSSGGGGEQYF.

V gene TRBV29-1 combines with J gene TRBJ2-7, with 9 bases that match TRBD2. V lost 4 bases to trimming and J lost 3 bases; unmatched junction nucleotides: 4. The CDR3 consists of 13 residues. The germline V gene has CDR1 SQVTM and CDR2 ANQGSEA. The CDR3 loop is CSVVAGVIYEQYF. CDR3 nucleotides: TGCAGCGTTGTAGCGGGAGTGATCTACGAGCAGTACTTC.

Of note for this clone: Other DNA sequences of this sample code for an identical CDR3. The chain uses TRBV6-5 and TRBJ2-1; D might be TRBD1 (6 bases). Germline-derived CDR1 and CDR2 are MNHEY and SVGAGI. V lost 5 bases and J 1 base, leaving 12 bases between the germline ends. The CDR3 is 15 residues long. This CDR3 is CASSPDRQSYNEQFF. CDR3 bases: TGTGCCAGCAGTCCTGACAGGCAATCCTACAATGAGCAGTTCTTC.

This chain connects TRBV7-8 to TRBJ2-3; 7 positions match TRBD2. The CDR3 contains 16 residues. The germline V gene has CDR1 SGHVS and CDR2 FQNEAQ. Trimming took 7 bases from V and 0 from J; bases not matched to a gene: 10. The CDR3 nucleotides are TGTGCCAGCACGCATAGGCGGGGGAGTAGCACAGATACGCAGTATTTT. The encoded protein is CASTHRRGSSTDTQYF. The full variable domain, rest sourced from reference TRBV7-8 and TRBJ2-3, is GAGVSQSPRYKVAKRGQDVALRCDPISGHVSLFWYQQALGQGPEFLTYFQNEAQLDKSGLPSDRFFAERPEGSVSTLKIQRTQQEDSAVYLCASTHRRGSSTDTQYFGPGTRLTVL.

V usage is TRBV2 and J usage is TRBJ2-7; 7 bases are shared with TRBD1. The length of the CDR3 is 12 residues. V trimming: 7 bases; J trimming: 3 bases; junction bases outside the gene matches: 3. Per the germline V gene, CDR1 is SNHLY and CDR2 is FYNNEI. For the CDR3, the DNA is TGTGCCAGCAATCGGGACAGCTACGAGCAGTACTTC. Its protein is CASNRDSYEQYF.

This chain connects TRBV5-6 to TRBJ1-1, with D perhaps matching TRBD1 (5 bases). Germline loops: CDR1 SGHDT, CDR2 YYEEEE. The CDR3 sequence is 15 residues long. The germline V and J ends were trimmed by 5 bases and 3 bases, with 17 bases remaining between them. The CDR3 DNA sequence: TGTGCCAGCAGGCCTTTGGGGGGACGGGACACTGAAGCTTTCTTT. This translates into CASRPLGGRDTEAFF. Drawing the rest from reference TRBV5-6 and TRBJ1-1, the complete variable domain is DAGVTQSPTHLIKTRGQQVTLRCSPKSGHDTVSWYQQALGQGPQFIFQYYEEEERQRGNFPDRFSGHQFPNYSSELNVNALLLGDSALYLCASRPLGGRDTEAFFGQGTRLTVV.

This clone occurred a few times. This chain connects TRBV6-4 to TRBJ1-2, with TRBD1 as a possible D gene (6 bases). This CDR3 comprises 15 residues. The V and J ends lost 4 bases and 3 bases respectively, with 15 bases between them. Per the germline V gene, CDR1 is MRHNA and CDR2 is SNTAGT. DNA for the CDR3: TGTGCCAGCAGTGGAATTGCGGGGGCGTACTATGGCTACACCTTC. Residues: CASSGIAGAYYGYTF.

The chain combines TRBV3-1 (or the pseudogene TRBV3-2) with TRBJ2-1; D might be TRBD1 (5 bases). CDR1 is LGHDT, CDR2 YNNKEL, per germline (reference sequence). V shed 0 bases and J shed 6 bases, with 9 bases lying between them. The CDR3 totals 14 residues. The CDR3 nucleotides are TGTGCCAGCAGCCAAGAGCCAGGGATCAATGAGCAGTTCTTC. Translation gives CASSQEPGINEQFF.

The chain combines TRBV2 with TRBJ2-3, with TRBD2 matching 12 bases. Germline V gives CDR1 SNHLY, CDR2 FYNNEI. After removal of 0 bases from V and 4 bases from J, the junction contained 5 bases not matched to a gene. CDR3 length: 17 amino acids. Here the CDR3 reads CASSEARLAGVADTQYF. CDR3 in DNA: TGTGCCAGCAGTGAAGCGCGACTAGCGGGAGTGGCAGATACGCAGTATTTT.